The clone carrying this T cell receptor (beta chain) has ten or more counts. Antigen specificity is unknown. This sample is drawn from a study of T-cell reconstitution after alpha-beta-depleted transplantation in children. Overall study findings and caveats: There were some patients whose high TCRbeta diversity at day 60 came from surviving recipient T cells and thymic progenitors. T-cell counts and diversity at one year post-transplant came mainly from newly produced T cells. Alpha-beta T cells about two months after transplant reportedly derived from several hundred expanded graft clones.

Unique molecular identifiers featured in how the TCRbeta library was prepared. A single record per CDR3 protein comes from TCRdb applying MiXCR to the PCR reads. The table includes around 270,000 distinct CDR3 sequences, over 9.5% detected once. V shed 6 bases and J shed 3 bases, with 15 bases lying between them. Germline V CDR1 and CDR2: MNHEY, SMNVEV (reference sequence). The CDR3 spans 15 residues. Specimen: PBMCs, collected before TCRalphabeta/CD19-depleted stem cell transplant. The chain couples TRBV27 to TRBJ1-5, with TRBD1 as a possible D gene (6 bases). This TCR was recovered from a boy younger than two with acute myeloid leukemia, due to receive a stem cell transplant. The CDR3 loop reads CASSPGALSNQPQHF. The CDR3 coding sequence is TGTGCCAGCAGCCCAGGGGCGCTCTCCAATCAGCCCCAGCATTTT.